The source of this T cell receptor (beta chain) is a study of T cell repertoires in cytomegalovirus infection. V gave up 7 bases and J gave up 0 bases, with 8 bases separating them. CDR3 length: 13 amino acids. Germline-derived CDR1 and CDR2 are MNHNS and SASEGT. TCRdb recomputed calls from the reads with MiXCR, one row per CDR3 protein. The sample carries roughly 760,000 distinct CDR3 sequences, 35% to 45% recorded once. The sequence was collected from a human donor in good health (CMV status not recorded). Some clones in this sample may be carry-over from other donors' samples. The chain links TRBV6-1 to TRBJ2-3; unclear D gene. The sequenced sample consisted of PBMCs. CDR3 protein: CASTVSSTDTQYF. In DNA form, the CDR3 reads TGTGCCAGCACCGTATCTAGCACAGATACGCAGTATTTT.